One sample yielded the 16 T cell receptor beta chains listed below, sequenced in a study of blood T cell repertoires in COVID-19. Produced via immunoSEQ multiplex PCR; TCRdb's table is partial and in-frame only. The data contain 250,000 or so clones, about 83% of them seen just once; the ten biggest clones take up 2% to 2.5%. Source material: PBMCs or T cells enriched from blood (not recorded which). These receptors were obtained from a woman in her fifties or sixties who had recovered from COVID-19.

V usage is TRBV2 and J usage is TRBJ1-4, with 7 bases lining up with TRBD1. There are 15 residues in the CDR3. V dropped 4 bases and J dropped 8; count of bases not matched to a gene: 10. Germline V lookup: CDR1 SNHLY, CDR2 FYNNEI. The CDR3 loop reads CASSGPDRSWEKLFF. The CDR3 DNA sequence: TGTGCCAGCAGTGGCCCGGACAGGTCTTGGGAAAAACTGTTTTTT.

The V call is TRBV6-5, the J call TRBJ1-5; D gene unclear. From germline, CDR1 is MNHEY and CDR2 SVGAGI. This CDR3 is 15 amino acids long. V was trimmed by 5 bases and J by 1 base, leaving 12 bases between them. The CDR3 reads CASSTRAGSNQPQHF. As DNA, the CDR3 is TGTGCCAGCAGTACCCGGGCGGGAAGCAATCAGCCCCAGCATTTT.

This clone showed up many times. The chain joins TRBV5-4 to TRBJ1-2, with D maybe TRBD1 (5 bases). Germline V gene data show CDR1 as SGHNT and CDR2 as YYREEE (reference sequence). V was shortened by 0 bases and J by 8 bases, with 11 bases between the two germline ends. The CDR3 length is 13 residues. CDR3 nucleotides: TGTGCCAGCAGCTTGGTGGCAGGGTTGGGCTACACCTTC. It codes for CASSLVAGLGYTF.

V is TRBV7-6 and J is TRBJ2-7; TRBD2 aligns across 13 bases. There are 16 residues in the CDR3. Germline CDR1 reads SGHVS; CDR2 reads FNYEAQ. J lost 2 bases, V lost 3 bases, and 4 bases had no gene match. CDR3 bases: TGTGCCAGCAGCTTCACAGGGACTAGCGGGACCTACGAGCAGTACTTC. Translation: CASSFTGTSGTYEQYF.

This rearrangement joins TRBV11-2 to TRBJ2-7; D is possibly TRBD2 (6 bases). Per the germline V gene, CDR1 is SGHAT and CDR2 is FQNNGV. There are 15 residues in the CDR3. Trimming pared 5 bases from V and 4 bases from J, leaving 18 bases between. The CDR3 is CASSPLRERSYEQYF. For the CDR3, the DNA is TGTGCCAGCAGCCCTTTACGGGAGAGGTCATACGAGCAGTACTTC. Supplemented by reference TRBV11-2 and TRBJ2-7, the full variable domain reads EAGVAQSPRYKIIEKRQSVAFWCNPISGHATLYWYQQILGQGPKLLIQFQNNGVVDDSQLPKDRFSAERLKGVDSTLKIQPAKLEDSAVYLCASSPLRERSYEQYFGPGTRLTVT.

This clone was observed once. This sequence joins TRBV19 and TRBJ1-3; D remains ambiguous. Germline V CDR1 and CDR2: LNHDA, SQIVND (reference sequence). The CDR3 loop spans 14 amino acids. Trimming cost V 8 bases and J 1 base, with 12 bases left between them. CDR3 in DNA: TGTGCCAGTCTAGCCCGAACGTCTGGAAACACCATATATTTT. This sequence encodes CASLARTSGNTIYF.

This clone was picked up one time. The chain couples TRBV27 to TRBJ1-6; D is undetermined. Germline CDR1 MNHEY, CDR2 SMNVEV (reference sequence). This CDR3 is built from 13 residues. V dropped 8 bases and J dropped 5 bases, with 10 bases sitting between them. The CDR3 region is CASSGSHNSPLHF. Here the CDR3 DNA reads TGTGCCAGCTCGGGGAGCCATAATTCACCCCTCCACTTT.

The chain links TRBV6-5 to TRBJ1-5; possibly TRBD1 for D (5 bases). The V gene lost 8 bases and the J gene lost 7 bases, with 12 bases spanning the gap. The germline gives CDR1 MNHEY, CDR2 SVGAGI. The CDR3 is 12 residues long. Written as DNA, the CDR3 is TGTGCCAGCTTTGGGGGAGGGCAGCCCCAGCATTTT. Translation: CASFGGGQPQHF.

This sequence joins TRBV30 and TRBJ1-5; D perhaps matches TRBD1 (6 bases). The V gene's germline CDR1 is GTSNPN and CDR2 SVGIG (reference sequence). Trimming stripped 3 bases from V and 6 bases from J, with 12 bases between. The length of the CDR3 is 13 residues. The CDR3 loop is CAWSRGAVQPQHF. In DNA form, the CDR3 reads TGTGCCTGGAGCCGGGGGGCTGTTCAGCCCCAGCATTTT.

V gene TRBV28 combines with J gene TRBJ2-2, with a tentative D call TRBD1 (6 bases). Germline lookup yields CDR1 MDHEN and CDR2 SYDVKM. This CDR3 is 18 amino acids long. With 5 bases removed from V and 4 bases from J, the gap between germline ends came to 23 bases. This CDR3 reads CASSIRTATHVGTGELFF. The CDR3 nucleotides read TGTGCCAGCAGTATTAGGACAGCCACCCACGTGGGCACCGGGGAGCTGTTTTTT.

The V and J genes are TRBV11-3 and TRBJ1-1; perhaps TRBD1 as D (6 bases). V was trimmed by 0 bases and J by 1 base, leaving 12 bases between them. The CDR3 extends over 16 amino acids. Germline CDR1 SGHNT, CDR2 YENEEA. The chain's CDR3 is CASSLDYGTRNTEAFF. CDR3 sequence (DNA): TGTGCCAGCAGCTTAGATTACGGGACAAGGAACACTGAAGCTTTCTTT. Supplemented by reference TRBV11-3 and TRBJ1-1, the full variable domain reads EAGVVQSPRYKIIEKKQPVAFWCNPISGHNTLYWYLQNLGQGPELLIRYENEEAVDDSQLPKDRFSAERLKGVDSTLKIQPAELGDSAVYLCASSLDYGTRNTEAFFGQGTRLTVV.

DNA for the CDR3: TGTGCCAGCAGTTGGGGAGGGATCTCCTACGAGCAGTACTTC. Protein sequence: CASSWGGISYEQYF. The V and J genes are TRBV28 and TRBJ2-7; TRBD2 agrees at 7 bases. The CDR3 loop spans 14 amino acids. Germline V gene sequence: CDR1 MDHEN, CDR2 SYDVKM. V gave up 4 bases and J gave up 0 bases; unmatched junction bases: 3.

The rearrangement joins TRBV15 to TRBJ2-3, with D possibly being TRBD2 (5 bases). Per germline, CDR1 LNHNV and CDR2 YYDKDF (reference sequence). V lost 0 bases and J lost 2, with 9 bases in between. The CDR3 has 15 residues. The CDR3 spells CATSRDKRHTDTQYF. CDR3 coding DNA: TGTGCCACCAGCAGAGACAAGCGGCACACAGATACGCAGTATTTT.

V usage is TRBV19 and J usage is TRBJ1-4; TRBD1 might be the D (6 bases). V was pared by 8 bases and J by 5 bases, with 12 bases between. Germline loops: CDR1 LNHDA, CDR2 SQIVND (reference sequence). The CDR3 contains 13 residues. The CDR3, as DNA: TGTGCCAGTGCGGACAGAGAAAATGAAAAACTGTTTTTT. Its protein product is CASADRENEKLFF. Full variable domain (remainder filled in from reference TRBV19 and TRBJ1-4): DGGITQSPKYLFRKEGQNVTLSCEQNLNHDAMYWYRQDPGQGLRLIYYSQIVNDFQKGDIAEGYSVSREKKESFPLTVTSAQKNPTAFYLCASADRENEKLFFGSGTQLSVL.

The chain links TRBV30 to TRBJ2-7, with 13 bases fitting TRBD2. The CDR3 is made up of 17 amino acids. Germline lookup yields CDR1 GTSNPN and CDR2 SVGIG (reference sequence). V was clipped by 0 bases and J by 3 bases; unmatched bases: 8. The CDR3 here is CAWSVLAGGQVGYEQYF. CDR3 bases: TGTGCCTGGAGTGTACTAGCGGGGGGGCAGGTTGGCTACGAGCAGTACTTC.

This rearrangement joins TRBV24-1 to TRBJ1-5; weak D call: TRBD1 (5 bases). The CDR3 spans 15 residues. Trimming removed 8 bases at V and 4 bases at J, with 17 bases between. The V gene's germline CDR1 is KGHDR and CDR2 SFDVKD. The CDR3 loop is CATNIPGLGNQPQHF. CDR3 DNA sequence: TGTGCCACCAACATTCCAGGGTTAGGTAATCAGCCCCAGCATTTT.